This T cell receptor (beta chain) was captured in a study of radiotherapy plus CTLA-4 blockade in lung cancer. As for the study in general: Among all patients, about 19% showed objective responses, while roughly 28% had disease control.

Study results and limitations: Radiotherapy was combined with ipilimumab, and tumor-derived TCR clones then expanded in blood.

Assay: immunoSEQ multiplex PCR; the TCRdb copy retains only in-frame clones and omits some. Altogether fewer than 35,000 clones are present, roughly three quarters being singletons, with the ten largest covering 14%. Ipilimumab CTLA-4 blockade and focal radiation were given to patients with chemo-refractory metastatic non-small-cell lung cancer. From germline, CDR1 is MNHEY and CDR2 SVGAGI. The CDR3 spans 14 residues. V was clipped by 0 bases and J by 3 bases; unmatched bases: 0. With respect to this clone: What it binds is not known.

The receptor was derived from a human donor with non-small cell lung cancer that progressed on radiotherapy plus ipilimumab. Sequencing was performed on peripheral blood, taken from a patient treated with radiotherapy plus ipilimumab. This chain joins TRBV6-5 and TRBJ2-7; TRBD1 matches 9 bases. The CDR3 sequence is CASSYSDRGYEQYF. Written as DNA, the CDR3 is TGTGCCAGCAGTTACTCGGACAGGGGCTACGAGCAGTACTTC.